The TCR beta chain under discussion was sequenced for a study of CD8+ T cells in alopecia areata. Study background: Treated patients received oral tofacitinib, 5 to 10 mg twice daily. Broader study findings: Greater clonality was observed in lesional scalp samples, especially alopecia totalis/universalis, versus normal scalp. Between patients, shared TCR sequences were less clear than in mice. This was possibly due in part to HLA diversity in the patient population.

RNA, once extracted, was reverse transcribed into cDNA for use as the sequencing template. The method was immunoSEQ multiplex PCR; TCRdb's version includes in-frame clones alone and lacks a portion of them. Counted here are about 98,000 clones, 40% to 45% occurring once; the ten biggest clones make up almost 0.8%. In this sample, this clone turned up a few times. What it recognizes is unknown. The sequence was collected from a human donor with alopecia areata. The sequencing sample was made of CD4+ T cells sorted from blood.

CDR3 region: CSVEAGQSYTF. The CDR3 DNA reads as TGCAGCGTTGAAGCGGGACAGTCCTACACCTTC. The V gene is TRBV29-1, the J gene TRBJ1-2, with 7 bases aligning to TRBD1. Germline lookup yields CDR1 SQVTM and CDR2 ANQGSEA. With V trimmed by 1 base and J by 10 bases, 3 bases remained unmatched. This CDR3 is built from 11 residues.